These 21 T cell receptor beta chains were sequenced from one sample in a study of blood T cells in healthy people across ages. Using a J-beta primer mix together with a sample-barcoded 5' primer, a second PCR was run for roughly 6 to 11 cycles. MiXCR was run by TCRdb on the 5' RACE reads, yielding one entry per CDR3 protein. The sample has 650,000 to 950,000 distinct CDR3 sequences; roughly 44% are singletons. The sample taken for sequencing was blood. The source is a man aged 55 to 69 in good health.

The J gene is TRBJ2-7, the V gene TRBV12-3 or TRBV12-4, with TRBD2 matching over 8 bases. This CDR3 spans 15 amino acids. The V gene end was trimmed by 3 bases and the J gene end by 0 bases; junction bases not matched to a gene: 4. In nucleotides, the CDR3 is TGTGCCAGCAGTTTTCAGCGGGGGACCTCCTACGAGCAGTACTTC. Its protein is CASSFQRGTSYEQYF.

This clonotype has only one observation. The chain combines TRBV29-1 with TRBJ1-3; D unclear. The CDR3 contains 11 residues. Per germline, CDR1 SQVTM and CDR2 ANQGSEA. V gave up 7 bases and J gave up 2 bases, with 6 bases separating them. CDR3 region: CSGQTGNTIYF. The CDR3 bases are TGCAGCGGGCAAACTGGAAACACCATATATTTT. Based on the CDR3 plus reference TRBV29-1 and TRBJ1-3, the full variable domain is SAVISQKPSRDICQRGTSLTIQCQVDSQVTMMFWYRQQPGQSLTLIATANQGSEATYESGFVIDKFPISRPNLTFSTLTVSNMSPEDSSIYLCSGQTGNTIYFGEGSWLTVV.

This clonotype has a handful of counts. The chain has TRBV6-2 or TRBV6-3 and TRBJ2-7, with a weak D call TRBD1 (6 bases). The germline V gene has CDR1 MNHEY and CDR2 SVGEGT. Trimming stripped 6 bases from V and 4 bases from J, with 16 bases between. This CDR3 is 14 amino acids long. Written as DNA, the CDR3 is TGTGCCAGCAGACAAACAGGGAGTTCATACGAGCAGTACTTC. It specifies CASRQTGSSYEQYF.

This clonotype was seen only a few times. The J gene is TRBJ2-1, the V gene TRBV9, with D perhaps matching TRBD1 or TRBD2 (5 bases each). Germline V CDR1 and CDR2: SGDLS, YYNGEE. This CDR3 spans 15 amino acids. The ends were cut back, 3 bases at V and 7 bases at J, with 17 bases in the middle. CDR3 sequence: CASSDVRDGGNEQFF. CDR3 coding DNA: TGTGCCAGCAGCGATGTTCGGGACGGCGGTAATGAGCAGTTCTTC.

The rearrangement links TRBV6-6 to TRBJ1-1; D uncertain. The CDR3 loop spans 14 amino acids. The germline CDR1 and CDR2 sequences are MNHNY and SVGAGI (reference sequence). Trimming removed 7 bases at V and 3 bases at J, with 15 bases between. CDR3 sequence: CASNPTGGDTEAFF. As DNA, the CDR3 is TGTGCCAGCAACCCGACGGGTGGGGACACTGAAGCTTTCTTT.

In its sample, this clonotype was seen many times. V usage is TRBV10-3 and J usage is TRBJ1-6, with TRBD1 identical over 10 bases. The CDR3 has 14 amino acids. The germline CDR1 and CDR2 sequences are ENHRY and SYGVKD. V was clipped by 6 bases and J by 9 bases; unmatched bases: 5. The CDR3 protein is CAIRPDRGLSPLHF. CDR3 sequence (DNA): TGTGCCATCAGACCCGACAGGGGGCTTTCACCCCTCCACTTT.

The V gene is TRBV3-1, the J gene TRBJ1-2; possibly TRBD1 for D (5 bases). The CDR3 extends over 14 amino acids. Trimming removed 0 bases from V and 5 bases from J, with 10 bases in between. The germline V gene encodes CDR1 LGHDT and CDR2 YNNKEL (reference sequence). CDR3 in amino acids: CASSQEGVAYGYTF. As DNA, the CDR3 is TGTGCCAGCAGCCAAGAAGGGGTCGCATATGGCTACACCTTC.

Worth noting for this clonotype: A much more abundant neighbour one base away suggests this may be a read error. The genes are TRBV29-1 and TRBJ2-1; D possibly uses TRBD1 or TRBD2 (6 bases each). The CDR3 is 16 residues long. Germline V lookup: CDR1 SQVTM, CDR2 ANQGSEA. Trimming removed 2 bases from V and 3 bases from J, with 17 bases in between. Here the CDR3 DNA reads TGCAGCGTTGAAATCGGAGGGGGGCCTGACTACAATGAGCAGTTCTTC. Its translation: CSVEIGGGPDYNEQFF.

The gene calls are TRBV6-1 and TRBJ2-7; D might be TRBD1 (5 bases). Germline CDR1 and CDR2: MNHNS and SASEGT. This CDR3 contains 14 residues. V was shortened by 8 bases and J by 3 bases, with 17 bases between the two germline ends. CDR3 residues: CASRPAGPYYEQYF. CDR3 bases: TGTGCCAGCCGGCCTGCAGGGCCCTACTACGAGCAGTACTTC.

This clonotype was recorded a few times. J is TRBJ1-6 and V is TRBV25-1; TRBD1 might be the D (5 bases). Germline assignment: CDR1 MGHDK and CDR2 SYGVNS. V lost 6 bases and J 6 bases, leaving 9 bases between the germline ends. This CDR3 is built from 13 residues. The DNA of the CDR3 is TGTGCCAGCAGCGGACACAGTAATTCACCCCTCCACTTT. Translated, it gives CASSGHSNSPLHF. Filled out from reference TRBV25-1 and TRBJ1-6, the complete variable domain reads EADIYQTPRYLVIGTGKKITLECSQTMGHDKMYWYQQDPGMELHLIHYSYGVNSTEKGDLSSESTVSRIRTEHFPLTLESARPSHTSQYLCASSGHSNSPLHFGNGTRLTVT.

In this sample, this clonotype is medium-sized. The chain has TRBV7-9 and TRBJ1-2; 8 bases are a match to TRBD1. Germline CDR1 is SEHNR and CDR2 is FQNEAQ (reference sequence). Unmatched junction bases numbered 11, after V lost 5 bases and J lost 3 bases. This CDR3 has 16 residues. The CDR3 spells CASSDVGSGGYYGYTF. The CDR3 DNA sequence: TGTGCCAGCAGCGACGTCGGTTCAGGGGGCTACTATGGCTACACCTTC.

This clonotype showed up just a few times. V and J are TRBV6-2 or TRBV6-3 and TRBJ2-1; 12 bases fit TRBD2. This CDR3 is built from 16 residues. V shed 6 bases and J 0 bases; nucleotides not matched to a gene: 3. Germline V gives CDR1 MNHEY, CDR2 SVGEGT. The chain's CDR3 is CASSGLAGLSYNEQFF. The CDR3, as DNA: TGTGCCAGCAGCGGACTAGCGGGGCTCTCCTACAATGAGCAGTTCTTC.

The rearrangement joins TRBV5-1 to TRBJ2-5; 10 bases are a match to TRBD1. The J segment lost 4 bases and the V segment lost 3 bases, leaving 3 bases of the junction unmatched. The CDR3 is 14 amino acids. Per the germline V gene, CDR1 is SGHRS and CDR2 is YFSETQ. The CDR3: CASSSGTGVETQYF. In DNA, the CDR3 is TGCGCCAGCAGCTCTGGGACAGGGGTAGAGACCCAGTACTTC.

V and J are TRBV11-2 and TRBJ2-4; D possibly matches TRBD1 or TRBD2 (6 bases each). The V end lost 5 bases, the J end lost 6 bases, and 14 bases lay between the germline ends. The CDR3 contains 14 residues. Germline CDR1 SGHAT, CDR2 FQNNGV. CDR3 sequence: CASSVQGGRNIQYF. In nucleotides, the CDR3 is TGTGCCAGCAGCGTACAGGGAGGTAGAAACATTCAGTACTTC. Filled out from reference TRBV11-2 and TRBJ2-4, the complete variable domain reads EAGVAQSPRYKIIEKRQSVAFWCNPISGHATLYWYQQILGQGPKLLIQFQNNGVVDDSQLPKDRFSAERLKGVDSTLKIQPAKLEDSAVYLCASSVQGGRNIQYFGAGTRLSVL.

This rearrangement joins TRBV5-5 to TRBJ1-5, with D tentatively TRBD1 (5 bases). V was trimmed by 1 base and J by 6 bases, leaving 14 bases between them. Germline assignment: CDR1 SGHKS and CDR2 YYEKEE (reference sequence). The CDR3 has 15 amino acids. The CDR3 region is CASSLRQGWSQPQHF. The CDR3 bases are TGTGCCAGCAGCTTGCGGCAGGGATGGAGTCAGCCCCAGCATTTT.

The chain has TRBV5-5 and TRBJ2-7, with 8 bases that match TRBD1. Germline assignment: CDR1 SGHKS and CDR2 YYEKEE (reference sequence). Germline trimming cut 3 bases from V and 4 bases from J; bases unmatched to any gene: 15. CDR3 length equals 17 residues. CDR3 coding DNA: TGTGCCAGCAGCTGGACCGACCAGGGGGCTGTGAGATACGAGCAGTACTTC. Its translation is CASSWTDQGAVRYEQYF. The full variable domain, its missing parts supplied by reference TRBV5-5 and TRBJ2-7, is DAGVTQSPTHLIKTRGQQVTLRCSPISGHKSVSWYQQVLGQGPQFIFQYYEKEERGRGNFPDRFSARQFPNYSSELNVNALLLGDSALYLCASSWTDQGAVRYEQYFGPGTRLTVT.

This rearrangement joins TRBV7-2 to TRBJ1-2, with 9 bases that match TRBD1. Germline V lookup: CDR1 SGHTA, CDR2 FQGNSA. This CDR3 region has 15 residues. Trimming at V came to 5 bases and at J to 2 bases, leaving 6 bases not matched to a gene. This CDR3 reads CASSGPDRGNYGYTF. CDR3 sequence (DNA): TGTGCCAGCAGCGGACCGGACAGGGGCAACTATGGCTACACCTTC.

This chain links TRBV9 with TRBJ2-3; possibly TRBD1 for D (6 bases). Germline lookup yields CDR1 SGDLS and CDR2 YYNGEE. The V gene lost 0 bases and the J gene lost 3 bases, with 14 bases spanning the gap. The CDR3 has 16 amino acids. The CDR3 reads CASSVGFDRWTDTQYF. The CDR3 nucleotides are TGTGCCAGCAGCGTAGGGTTTGACAGGTGGACAGATACGCAGTATTTT.

The CDR3 DNA reads as TGTGCCAGCAGTTCCGGGACTAGCGGGGTCCAACGGGGCGAGCAGTACTTC. Amino acid sequence: CASSSGTSGVQRGEQYF. The chain is built from TRBV6-2 or TRBV6-3 and TRBJ2-7; 13 bases agree with TRBD2. This CDR3 comprises 17 residues. CDR1 is MNHEY, CDR2 SVGEGT, per germline. After removal of 4 bases from V and 6 bases from J, the junction contained 12 bases not matched to a gene.

With respect to this clonotype: The conserved phenylalanine or tryptophan is not found at the CDR3 terminus, so this likely reflects a read error. The genes are TRBV7-9 and TRBJ2-1; 11 bases align to TRBD2. The CDR3 consists of 16 residues. From germline, CDR1 is SEHNR and CDR2 FQNEAQ (reference sequence). The junction had 11 bases not matched to a gene; V was cut back by 6 bases and J by 7 bases. The CDR3 reads CASRTSGAESFNEQFY. The CDR3 nucleotides are TGTGCCAGCAGGACTAGCGGGGCGGAAAGCTTTAATGAGCAGTTCTAC.

This clonotype was picked up a small number of times. V and J are TRBV7-8 and TRBJ2-1, with D perhaps TRBD2 (6 bases). Per the germline V gene, CDR1 is SGHVS and CDR2 is FQNEAQ. With 1 base removed from V and 7 bases from J, the gap between germline ends came to 11 bases. The CDR3 loop spans 14 amino acids. The CDR3 region is CASSLGSAGNEQFF. The CDR3 DNA reads as TGTGCCAGCAGCTTAGGGTCAGCGGGTAATGAGCAGTTCTTC.